These 10 T cell receptor beta chains were all obtained from the same sample, sequenced in a study of blood T cell repertoires in COVID-19. Repertoires were generated with immunoSEQ multiplex PCR, while TCRdb's copy carries only in-frame clones and drops some. The table includes a few hundred thousand clones, approximately 89% detected once. Sequencing used peripheral blood. The receptors come from a woman in her thirties or forties who had recovered from COVID-19.

The rearrangement uses TRBV6-1 and TRBJ1-5; no clear D. The CDR3 sequence is 14 residues long. Trimming took 2 bases from V and 0 from J, leaving 5 bases between them. CDR1 MNHNS and CDR2 SASEGT come from the germline V gene. The CDR3 loop reads CASSEIYSNQPQHF. The DNA for the CDR3 is TGTGCCAGCAGTGAAATCTATAGCAATCAGCCCCAGCATTTT.

The J gene is TRBJ2-7, the V gene TRBV6-5, with D possibly TRBD1 on 5 matching bases. The V end was cut by 2 bases, the J end by 4 bases, with 9 bases between. The germline CDR1 and CDR2 sequences are MNHEY and SVGAGI. CDR3 size: 13 residues. CDR3 residues: CASSYGHSYEQYF. CDR3 sequence (DNA): TGTGCCAGCAGTTACGGACACTCGTACGAGCAGTACTTC.

The V gene is TRBV19, the J gene TRBJ1-4; no clear D. V lost 7 bases and J 0 bases, leaving 9 bases between the germline ends. CDR1 LNHDA and CDR2 SQIVND come from the germline V gene (reference sequence). The CDR3 totals 14 residues. This chain's CDR3 is CASTLSATNEKLFF. The CDR3 DNA reads TGTGCCAGTACCCTTTCTGCAACTAATGAAAAACTGTTTTTT.

CDR3 DNA sequence: TGTGCCAGCAGCTTAGTTCAGCGGGGGCAGTTCTTC. This gives the protein CASSLVQRGQFF. The rearrangement uses TRBV7-9 and TRBJ2-1, with 7 bases matching TRBD2. Losses at the gene ends were 1 base for V and 12 bases for J; bases not matched to a gene: 3. CDR1 is SEHNR, CDR2 FQNEAQ, per germline (reference sequence). This CDR3 is 12 amino acids long.

This clone was recorded once. The junction differs from germline at one of its ends, possibly a read error. The gene calls are TRBV29-1 and TRBJ2-1, with D hard to call. Germline V gene sequence: CDR1 SQVTM, CDR2 ANQGSEA. The CDR3 contains 13 residues. The CDR3 region is CSVPTLSSNEQFF. CDR3 DNA sequence: TGCAGCGTGCCTACTTTGTCCTCCAATGAGCAGTTCTTC.

The chain recombines TRBV2 with TRBJ2-1, with D maybe TRBD2 (6 bases). V was cut by 7 bases and J by 8 bases, with 12 bases left in between. Germline CDR1 and CDR2: SNHLY and FYNNEI. This CDR3 comprises 12 residues. The chain's CDR3 is CASTDGGHEQFF. The CDR3 DNA reads TGTGCCAGCACTGACGGGGGACATGAGCAGTTCTTC.

The rearrangement joins TRBV24-1 to TRBJ1-5; the D is unclear. Germline-derived CDR1 and CDR2 are KGHDR and SFDVKD. The V and J ends lost 4 bases and 0 bases respectively, with 9 bases between them. The CDR3 covers 15 residues. The CDR3 sequence: CATSEGSDSNQPQHF. CDR3 bases: TGTGCCACCAGTGAAGGCAGCGATAGCAATCAGCCCCAGCATTTT.

Only a few counts were recorded for this clone. CDR3 DNA: TGTGCCAGCAGCTTAGACCGACTAGAAGGCAATGAGCAGTTCTTC. It specifies CASSLDRLEGNEQFF. V and J are TRBV11-2 and TRBJ2-1; TRBD2 is a possible D gene (6 bases). Germline-derived CDR1 and CDR2 are SGHAT and FQNNGV. The V and J ends lost 0 bases and 6 bases respectively, with 12 bases between them. The CDR3 spans 15 residues.

The CDR3 nucleotides are TGTGCCAGCAGCCCGACTAGCGGGGCCATCAATGAGCAGTTCTTC. It encodes CASSPTSGAINEQFF. The chain is built from TRBV11-1 and TRBJ2-1, with 11 bases lining up with TRBD2. Trimming cost V 5 bases and J 6 bases; bases outside gene matches: 6. In germline, CDR1 is SGHAT, CDR2 FQDESV (reference sequence). The CDR3 runs 15 residues. The complete variable domain, with remaining parts taken from reference TRBV11-1 and TRBJ2-1, reads EAEVAQSPRYKITEKSQAVAFWCDPISGHATLYWYRQILGQGPELLVQFQDESVVDDSQLPKDRFSAERLKGVDSTLKIQPAELGDSAMYLCASSPTSGAINEQFFGPGTRLTVL.

The chain links TRBV4-2 to TRBJ2-3; 7 positions match TRBD2. Unmatched junction bases numbered 5, after V lost 3 bases and J lost 2 bases. Germline lookup yields CDR1 LGHNA and CDR2 YNFKEQ. This CDR3 contains 15 residues. CDR3 sequence: CASSQSGAYTDTQYF. The DNA of the CDR3 is TGTGCCAGCAGCCAGAGCGGGGCCTACACAGATACGCAGTATTTT.